These 6 T cell receptor beta chains came from one sample sequenced in a study of T cells in Graves' hyperthyroidism and ophthalmopathy. Amplification yielded TCR beta CDR3 regions, with RNA transcripts as the source. The primer set for the first-round RT-PCR of the TCR CDR3 was HTBI. In TCRdb, the multiplex PCR reads were re-called with MiXCR into one record per CDR3 protein. The data show roughly 380,000 distinct CDR3 sequences, with 14% seen just once and roughly 9.6% held by the top ten. The sequenced sample was blood. The receptors were gathered from a woman aged 60-70 years with Graves' hyperthyroidism.

This clonotype was seen repeatedly, ten times or more. The chain employs TRBV11-1 and TRBJ2-2, with D perhaps matching TRBD1 or TRBD2 (6 bases each). V shed 5 bases and J shed 5 bases, with 15 bases lying between them. The CDR3 covers 15 residues. Germline CDR1 is SGHAT and CDR2 is FQDESV (reference sequence). CDR3 in DNA: TGTGCCAGCAGCCCAGGACGGGGGCCGACCGGGGAGCTGTTTTTT. This gives the protein CASSPGRGPTGELFF.

This clonotype was observed many times. The chain couples TRBV7-2 to TRBJ1-1, with a possible D match to TRBD1 (5 bases). The V end was cut by 5 bases, the J end by 7 bases, with 14 bases between. CDR1 is SGHTA, CDR2 FQGNSA, per germline. The CDR3 has 13 residues. The CDR3 loop is CASSRDSGFEAFF. The CDR3 bases are TGTGCCAGCAGCCGGGACTCGGGATTTGAAGCTTTCTTT.

This clonotype showed up many times. The chain employs TRBV12-3 or TRBV12-4 and TRBJ2-5, with 8 bases that match TRBD2. This CDR3 region has 18 residues. Trimming cost V 6 bases and J 6 bases; bases outside gene matches: 21. This chain's CDR3 is CASSRLTEGAGVTKTQYF. The CDR3 region has the DNA TGTGCCAGCAGCCGGTTGACCGAGGGAGCGGGAGTGACTAAGACCCAGTACTTC.

This clonotype turned up a few times. The chain couples TRBV15 to TRBJ1-2, with D perhaps TRBD1 (5 bases). There are 15 residues in the CDR3. V dropped 5 bases and J dropped 4 bases, with 17 bases sitting between them. Germline assignment: CDR1 LNHNV and CDR2 YYDKDF (reference sequence). CDR3 region: CATSSPEGTLYGYTF. The CDR3, as DNA: TGTGCCACCAGCTCGCCCGAGGGGACTCTCTATGGCTACACCTTC.

Many counts were recorded for this clonotype. The chain uses TRBV5-1 and TRBJ2-7; 13 nucleotides line up with TRBD2. J lost 6 bases, V lost 2 bases, and 5 bases had no gene match. The CDR3 covers 15 residues. The germline V gene encodes CDR1 SGHRS and CDR2 YFSETQ. CDR3 coding DNA: TGCGCCAGCAGCTTCGGGACTAGCGGGATGAGCGAGCAGTACTTC. This gives the protein CASSFGTSGMSEQYF.

The gene calls are TRBV5-1 and TRBJ1-1; D not certain. The V gene's germline CDR1 is SGHRS and CDR2 YFSETQ. V lost 4 bases to trimming and J lost 0 bases, with 16 bases between them. The CDR3 length is 16 residues. The CDR3 DNA reads TGCGCCAGCAGCCGGATAATCAACAGTATGAACACTGAAGCTTTCTTT. This codes for CASSRIINSMNTEAFF.